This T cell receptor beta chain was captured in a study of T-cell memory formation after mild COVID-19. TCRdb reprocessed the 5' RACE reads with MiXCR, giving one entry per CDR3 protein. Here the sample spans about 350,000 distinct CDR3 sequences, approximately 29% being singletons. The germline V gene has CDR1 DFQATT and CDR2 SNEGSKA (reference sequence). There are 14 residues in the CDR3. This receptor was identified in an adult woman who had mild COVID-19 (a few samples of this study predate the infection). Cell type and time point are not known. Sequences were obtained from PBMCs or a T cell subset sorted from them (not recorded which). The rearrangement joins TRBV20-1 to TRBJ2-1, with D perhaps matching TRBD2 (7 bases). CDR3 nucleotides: TGCAGCTGGGGTCGGGGGGCGGTCTACAATGAGCAGTTCTTC. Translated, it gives CSWGRGAVYNEQFF.